This TCR beta chain was recovered during a study of vaccination effects on CD4 cells after COVID-19. Study at large: Samples that were drawn after vaccination came a median of 72 days after the second dose.

Germline lookup yields CDR1 SGHTA and CDR2 FQGNSA. Trimming cost V 5 bases and J 1 base; bases outside gene matches: 7. CDR3 length: 15 residues. Assay: immunoSEQ multiplex PCR; the TCRdb copy retains only in-frame clones and omits some. The data hold over 25,000 clones, with around 75% observed a single time. Turning to this clone: Its antigen is unidentified.

Before sequencing took place, the ViraFEST assay used viral peptide pools to expand antigen-specific CD4+ T cells. Between days 10 and 11 of culture, CD4+ T cells were separated out. Each participant was given two doses of one vaccine (BNT162b2 or mRNA-1273). It was on days 3 and 7 that half the medium was replaced with IL-2 medium. V is TRBV7-2 and J is TRBJ1-1; 7 bases match TRBD1. Sequencing was performed on CD4+ T cells from PBMCs cultured with HCoV-229E spike peptides, taken after COVID-19 vaccination. This receptor was taken from a human donor who received a COVID-19 vaccine. The CDR3 DNA follows: TGTGCCAGCAGCCCCAGACAGGGCGCGAACACTGAAGCTTTCTTT. This sequence encodes CASSPRQGANTEAFF.